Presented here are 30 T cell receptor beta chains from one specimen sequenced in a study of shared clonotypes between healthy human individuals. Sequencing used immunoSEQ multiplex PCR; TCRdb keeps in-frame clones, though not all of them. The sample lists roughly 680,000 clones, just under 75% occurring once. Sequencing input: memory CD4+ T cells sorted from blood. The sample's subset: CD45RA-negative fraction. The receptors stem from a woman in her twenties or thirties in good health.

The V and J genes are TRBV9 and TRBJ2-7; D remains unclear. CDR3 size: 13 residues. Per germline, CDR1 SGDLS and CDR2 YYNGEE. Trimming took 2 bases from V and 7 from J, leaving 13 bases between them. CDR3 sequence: CASSVSTVGEQYF. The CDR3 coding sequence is TGTGCCAGCAGCGTTTCAACCGTTGGAGAGCAGTACTTC.

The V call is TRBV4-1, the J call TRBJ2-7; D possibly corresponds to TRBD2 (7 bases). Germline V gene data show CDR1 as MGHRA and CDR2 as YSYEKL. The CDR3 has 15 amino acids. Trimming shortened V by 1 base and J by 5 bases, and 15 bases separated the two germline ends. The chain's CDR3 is CASSQGVGGGDEQYF. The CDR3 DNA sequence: TGCGCCAGCAGCCAAGGGGTAGGCGGGGGCGACGAGCAGTACTTC.

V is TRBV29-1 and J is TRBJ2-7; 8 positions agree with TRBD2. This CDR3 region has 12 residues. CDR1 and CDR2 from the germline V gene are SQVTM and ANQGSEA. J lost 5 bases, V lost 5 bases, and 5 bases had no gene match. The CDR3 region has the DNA TGCAGCGTTCGACTAGCGAGCGACGAGCAGTACTTC. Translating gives CSVRLASDEQYF.

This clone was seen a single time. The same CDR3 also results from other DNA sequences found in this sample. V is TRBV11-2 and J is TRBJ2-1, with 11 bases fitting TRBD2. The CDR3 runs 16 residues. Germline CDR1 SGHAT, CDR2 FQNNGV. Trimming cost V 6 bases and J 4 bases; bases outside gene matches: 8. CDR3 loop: CASSPPGLAAYNEQFF. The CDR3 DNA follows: TGTGCCAGCAGTCCACCGGGACTAGCGGCATACAATGAGCAGTTCTTC.

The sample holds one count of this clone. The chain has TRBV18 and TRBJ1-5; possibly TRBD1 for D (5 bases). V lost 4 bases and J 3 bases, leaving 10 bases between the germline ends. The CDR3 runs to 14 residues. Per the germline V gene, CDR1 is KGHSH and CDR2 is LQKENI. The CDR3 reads CASSRTGYNQPQHF. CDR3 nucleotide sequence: TGTGCCAGCTCACGTACAGGTTACAATCAGCCCCAGCATTTT.

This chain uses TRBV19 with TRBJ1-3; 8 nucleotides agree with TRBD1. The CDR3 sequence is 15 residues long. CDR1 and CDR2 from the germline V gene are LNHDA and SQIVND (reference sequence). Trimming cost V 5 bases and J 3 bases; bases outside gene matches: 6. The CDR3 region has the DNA TGTGCCAGTAGTGAAAGGACAGGGTATGGAAACACCATATATTTT. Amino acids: CASSERTGYGNTIYF.

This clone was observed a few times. Here the CDR3 DNA reads TGTGCCAGCAGGCTATCGACAGGCATGAACACTGAAGCTTTCTTT. Translating gives CASRLSTGMNTEAFF. The chain joins TRBV28 to TRBJ1-1, with a possible D match to TRBD1 (6 bases). The CDR3 length is 15 residues. V lost 6 bases and J 0 bases, leaving 14 bases between the germline ends. The germline V gene has CDR1 MDHEN and CDR2 SYDVKM. Drawing the rest from reference TRBV28 and TRBJ1-1, the complete variable domain is DVKVTQSSRYLVKRTGEKVFLECVQDMDHENMFWYRQDPGLGLRLIYFSYDVKMKEKGDIPEGYSVSREKKERFSLILESASTNQTSMYLCASRLSTGMNTEAFFGQGTRLTVV.

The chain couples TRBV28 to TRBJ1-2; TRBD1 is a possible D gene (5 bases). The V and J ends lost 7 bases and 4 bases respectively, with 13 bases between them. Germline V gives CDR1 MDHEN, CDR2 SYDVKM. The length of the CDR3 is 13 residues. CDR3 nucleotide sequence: TGTGCCAGCATTGGGGAGAGGGGCTATGGCTACACCTTC. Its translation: CASIGERGYGYTF.

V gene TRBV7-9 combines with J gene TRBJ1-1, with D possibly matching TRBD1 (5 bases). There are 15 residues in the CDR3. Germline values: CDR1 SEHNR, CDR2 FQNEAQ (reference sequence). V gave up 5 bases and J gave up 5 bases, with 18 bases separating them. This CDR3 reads CASSPPGVPRTEAFF. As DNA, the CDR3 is TGTGCCAGCAGCCCCCCGGGGGTCCCGCGGACTGAAGCTTTCTTT. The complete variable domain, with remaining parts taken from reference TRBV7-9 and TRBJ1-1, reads DTGVSQNPRHKITKRGQNVTFRCDPISEHNRLYWYRQTLGQGPEFLTYFQNEAQLEKSRLLSDRFSAERPKGSFSTLEIQRTEQGDSAMYLCASSPPGVPRTEAFFGQGTRLTVV.

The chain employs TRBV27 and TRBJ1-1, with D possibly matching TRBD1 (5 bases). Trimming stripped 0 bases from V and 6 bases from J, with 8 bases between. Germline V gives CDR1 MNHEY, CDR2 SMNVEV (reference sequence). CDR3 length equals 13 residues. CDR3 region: CASSLSKGAEAFF. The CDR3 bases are TGTGCCAGCAGTTTATCGAAAGGGGCTGAAGCTTTCTTT.

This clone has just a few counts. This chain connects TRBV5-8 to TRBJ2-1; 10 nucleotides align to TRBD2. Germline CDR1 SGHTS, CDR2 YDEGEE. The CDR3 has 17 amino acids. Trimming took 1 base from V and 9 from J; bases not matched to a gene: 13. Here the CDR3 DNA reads TGTGCCAGCAGCTTGCGACGGACTAGCGGCCTCGCGTCTGAGCAGTTCTTC. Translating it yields CASSLRRTSGLASEQFF.

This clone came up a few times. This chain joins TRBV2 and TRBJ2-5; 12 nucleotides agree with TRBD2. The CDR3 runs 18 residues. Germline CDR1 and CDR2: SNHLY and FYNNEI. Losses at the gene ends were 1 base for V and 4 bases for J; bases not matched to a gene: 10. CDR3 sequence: CASSEVETSGSWSETQYF. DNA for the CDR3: TGTGCCAGCAGTGAAGTGGAGACTAGCGGGAGTTGGTCAGAGACCCAGTACTTC.

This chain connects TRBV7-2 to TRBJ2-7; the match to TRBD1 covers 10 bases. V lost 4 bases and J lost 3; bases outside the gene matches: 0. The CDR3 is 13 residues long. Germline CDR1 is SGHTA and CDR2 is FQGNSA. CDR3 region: CASSWDRGYEQYF. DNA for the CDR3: TGTGCCAGCAGCTGGGACAGGGGCTACGAGCAGTACTTC.

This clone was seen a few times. The CDR3 loop reads CATGQGSGTDTQYF. DNA of the CDR3: TGTGCCACCGGCCAGGGGTCTGGCACAGATACGCAGTATTTT. The chain combines TRBV10-3 with TRBJ2-3; maybe TRBD1 (6 bases). Germline values: CDR1 ENHRY, CDR2 SYGVKD. Trimming left V 10 bases short and J 1 base short, with 15 bases between. This CDR3 is built from 14 residues.

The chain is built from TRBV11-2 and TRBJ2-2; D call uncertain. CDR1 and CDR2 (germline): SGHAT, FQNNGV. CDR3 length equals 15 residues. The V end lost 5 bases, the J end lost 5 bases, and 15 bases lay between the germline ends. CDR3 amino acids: CASSPRVPPTGELFF. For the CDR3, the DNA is TGTGCCAGCAGCCCACGGGTTCCGCCGACCGGGGAGCTGTTTTTT.

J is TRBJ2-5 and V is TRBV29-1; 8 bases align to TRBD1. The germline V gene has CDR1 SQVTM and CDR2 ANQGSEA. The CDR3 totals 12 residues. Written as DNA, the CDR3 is TGCAGTGGCGGACAGGGTCCAGAGACCCAGTACTTC. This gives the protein CSGGQGPETQYF.

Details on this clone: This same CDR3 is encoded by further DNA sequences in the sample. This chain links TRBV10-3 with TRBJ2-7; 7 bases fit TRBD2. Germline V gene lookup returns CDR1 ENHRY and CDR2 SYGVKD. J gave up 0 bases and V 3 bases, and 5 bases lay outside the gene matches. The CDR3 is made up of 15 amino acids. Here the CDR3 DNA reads TGTGCCATCAGTGATACGGGGGGAAGCTCCTACGAGCAGTACTTC. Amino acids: CAISDTGGSSYEQYF.

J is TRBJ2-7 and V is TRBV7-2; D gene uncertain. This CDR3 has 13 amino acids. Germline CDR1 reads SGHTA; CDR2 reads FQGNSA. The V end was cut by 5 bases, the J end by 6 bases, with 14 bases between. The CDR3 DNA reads TGTGCCAGCAGCCCCTACCCTGCCGGCGAGCAGTACTTC. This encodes CASSPYPAGEQYF.

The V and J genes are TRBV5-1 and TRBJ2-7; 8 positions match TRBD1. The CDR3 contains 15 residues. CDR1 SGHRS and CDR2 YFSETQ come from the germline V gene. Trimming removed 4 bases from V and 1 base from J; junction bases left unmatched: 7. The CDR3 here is CASSPTWDRSYEQYF. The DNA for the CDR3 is TGCGCCAGCAGCCCCACCTGGGACAGGTCCTACGAGCAGTACTTC.

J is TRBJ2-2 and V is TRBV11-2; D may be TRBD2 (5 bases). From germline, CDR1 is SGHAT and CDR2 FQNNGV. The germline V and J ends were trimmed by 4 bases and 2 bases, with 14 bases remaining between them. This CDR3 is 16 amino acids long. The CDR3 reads CASSYRDSRNTGELFF. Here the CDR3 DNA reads TGTGCCAGCAGCTATCGGGATAGCAGAAACACCGGGGAGCTGTTTTTT.

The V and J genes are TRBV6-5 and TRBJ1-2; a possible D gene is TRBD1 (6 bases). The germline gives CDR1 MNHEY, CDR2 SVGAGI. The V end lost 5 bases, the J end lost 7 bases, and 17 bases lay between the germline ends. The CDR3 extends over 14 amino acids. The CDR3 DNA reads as TGTGCCAGCAGTCCTTGGGGGGGCCTGGGTGGCTACACCTTC. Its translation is CASSPWGGLGGYTF.

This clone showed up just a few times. The CDR3 nucleotides read TGTGCCAGCAGTGTTTTTGGGGGTTATCAGCCCCAGCATTTT. Its translation: CASSVFGGYQPQHF. This chain links TRBV2 with TRBJ1-5, with D perhaps TRBD1 (5 bases). This CDR3 is 14 amino acids long. The germline gives CDR1 SNHLY, CDR2 FYNNEI. The V end lost 4 bases, the J end lost 5 bases, and 12 bases lay between the germline ends.

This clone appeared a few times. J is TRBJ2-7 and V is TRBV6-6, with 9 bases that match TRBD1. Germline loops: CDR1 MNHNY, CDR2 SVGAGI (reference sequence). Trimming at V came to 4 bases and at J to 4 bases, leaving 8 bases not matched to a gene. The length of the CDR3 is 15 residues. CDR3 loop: CASSFTGGGVYEQYF. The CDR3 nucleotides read TGTGCCAGCAGTTTTACAGGGGGCGGGGTGTACGAGCAGTACTTC.

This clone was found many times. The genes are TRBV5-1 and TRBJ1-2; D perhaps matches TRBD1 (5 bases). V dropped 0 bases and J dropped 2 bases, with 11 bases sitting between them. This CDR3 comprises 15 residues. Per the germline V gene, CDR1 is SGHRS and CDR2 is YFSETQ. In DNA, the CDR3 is TGCGCCAGCAGCTTGGAGTCGGGGCCCAACTATGGCTACACCTTC. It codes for CASSLESGPNYGYTF.

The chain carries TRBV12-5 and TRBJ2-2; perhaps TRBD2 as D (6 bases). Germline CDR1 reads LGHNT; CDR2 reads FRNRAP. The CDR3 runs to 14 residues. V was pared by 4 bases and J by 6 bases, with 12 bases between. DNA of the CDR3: TGTGCTAGTGGTTCCACACCTAGCGCCGGGGAGCTGTTTTTT. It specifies CASGSTPSAGELFF.

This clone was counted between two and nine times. In DNA form, the CDR3 reads TGTGCCAGCGCCTGGGGCTCGACCGGCGAGCAGTACTTC. Translating it yields CASAWGSTGEQYF. The chain couples TRBV28 to TRBJ2-5, with a tentative D call TRBD1 (5 bases). The DNA end is more similar to TRBJ2-7, so the J call may be wrong. CDR3 length equals 13 residues. CDR1 and CDR2 from the germline V gene are MDHEN and SYDVKM.

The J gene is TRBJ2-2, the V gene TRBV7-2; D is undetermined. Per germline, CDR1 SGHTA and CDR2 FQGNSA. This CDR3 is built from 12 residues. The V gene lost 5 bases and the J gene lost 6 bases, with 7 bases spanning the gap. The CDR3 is CASSQTAGELFF. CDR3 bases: TGTGCCAGCAGCCAAACCGCCGGGGAGCTGTTTTTT. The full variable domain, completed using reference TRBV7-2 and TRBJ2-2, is GAGVSQSPSNKVTEKGKDVELRCDPISGHTALYWYRQSLGQGLEFLIYFQGNSAPDKSGLPSDRFSAERTGGSVSTLTIQRTQQEDSAVYLCASSQTAGELFFGEGSRLTVL.

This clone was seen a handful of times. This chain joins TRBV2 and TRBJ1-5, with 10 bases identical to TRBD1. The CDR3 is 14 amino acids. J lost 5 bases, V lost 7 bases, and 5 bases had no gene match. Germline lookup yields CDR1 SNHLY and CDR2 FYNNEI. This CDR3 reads CASTPTGGDQPQHF. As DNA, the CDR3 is TGTGCCAGCACCCCGACAGGGGGCGATCAGCCCCAGCATTTT.

CDR3 DNA sequence: TGCGCCAGCAGCCAAGATTTCGGGGAGACTAGCGGGGTACGAGAGCAGTACTTC. Amino acid sequence: CASSQDFGETSGVREQYF. This chain connects TRBV4-1 to TRBJ2-7, with 11 nucleotides matching TRBD2. The germline CDR1 and CDR2 sequences are MGHRA and YSYEKL. This CDR3 region has 18 residues. V shed 0 bases, J shed 7 bases, and the junction held 14 bases outside the gene matches.

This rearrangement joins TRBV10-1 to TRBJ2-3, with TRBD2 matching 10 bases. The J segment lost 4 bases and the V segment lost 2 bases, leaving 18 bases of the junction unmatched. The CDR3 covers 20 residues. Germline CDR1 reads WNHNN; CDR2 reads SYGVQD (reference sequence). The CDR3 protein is CASSESWTSGTLGVPDTQYF. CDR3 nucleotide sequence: TGCGCCAGCAGTGAGAGTTGGACTAGCGGTACGCTCGGGGTGCCAGATACGCAGTATTTT.